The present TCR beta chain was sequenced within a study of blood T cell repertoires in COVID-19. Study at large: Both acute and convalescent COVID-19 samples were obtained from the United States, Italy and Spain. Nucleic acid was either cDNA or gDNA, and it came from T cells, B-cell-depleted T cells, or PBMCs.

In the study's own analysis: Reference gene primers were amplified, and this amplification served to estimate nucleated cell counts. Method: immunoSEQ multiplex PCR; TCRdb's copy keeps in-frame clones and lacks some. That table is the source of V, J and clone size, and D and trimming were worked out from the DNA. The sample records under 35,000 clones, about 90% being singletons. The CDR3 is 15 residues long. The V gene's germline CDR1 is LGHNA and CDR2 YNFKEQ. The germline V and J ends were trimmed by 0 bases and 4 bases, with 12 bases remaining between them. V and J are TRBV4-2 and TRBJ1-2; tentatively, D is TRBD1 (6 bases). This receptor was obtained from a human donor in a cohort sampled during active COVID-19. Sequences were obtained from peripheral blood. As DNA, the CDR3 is TGTGCCAGCAGCCAAGATTTCAGGGGATCCTATGGCTACACCTTC. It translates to CASSQDFRGSYGYTF.